The 17 T cell receptor beta chains below all came from one sample that was sequenced in a study of cytomegalovirus exposure and HLA in healthy donors. 13 Jbeta primers and 60 Vbeta primers were used for the PCR. Using immunoSEQ multiplex PCR, the repertoire was profiled, and TCRdb retains in-frame clones only, with some absent. The sample consists of about 200,000 clones, 75% to 90% of them appearing once. The sequenced sample was PBMCs. The source is a woman aged 25-40 years in good health and CMV-seronegative.

This clone has more than one count but fewer than ten. V and J are TRBV11-3 and TRBJ1-1; TRBD1 matches 9 bases. Germline CDR1 reads SGHNT; CDR2 reads YENEEA. This CDR3 region has 14 residues. Trimming at V came to 5 bases and at J to 1 base, leaving 2 bases not matched to a gene. CDR3 coding DNA: TGTGCCAGCAGCGAGGACAGGGGGAACACTGAAGCTTTCTTT. Its translation is CASSEDRGNTEAFF.

J is TRBJ1-1 and V is TRBV18; 7 positions match TRBD1. Trimming at V came to 0 bases and at J to 1 base, leaving 5 bases not matched to a gene. The CDR3 has 16 residues. The V gene's germline CDR1 is KGHSH and CDR2 LQKENI. In nucleotides, the CDR3 is TGTGCCAGCTCACCACCAGGGGGCCGAGGGAACACTGAAGCTTTCTTT. It yields the protein CASSPPGGRGNTEAFF.

The chain uses TRBV5-4 and TRBJ1-2; 7 bases align to TRBD1. After removal of 5 bases from V and 4 bases from J, the junction contained 8 bases not matched to a gene. The CDR3 loop spans 14 amino acids. The germline CDR1 and CDR2 sequences are SGHNT and YYREEE (reference sequence). CDR3 coding DNA: TGTGCCAGCAGAGATACAGGGGTAAGCTATGGCTACACCTTC. Protein product: CASRDTGVSYGYTF.

V usage is TRBV13 and J usage is TRBJ2-3; 10 nucleotides line up with TRBD2. V dropped 5 bases and J dropped 2; count of bases not matched to a gene: 4. Germline CDR1 and CDR2: PRHDT and FYEKMQ (reference sequence). The CDR3 covers 15 residues. This CDR3 is CASSKREGVTDTQYF. As DNA, the CDR3 is TGTGCCAGCAGCAAGCGGGAGGGGGTCACAGATACGCAGTATTTT.

This rearrangement joins TRBV2 to TRBJ2-1; TRBD2 aligns across 15 bases. The CDR3 sequence is 15 residues long. V lost 5 bases and J lost 7; bases outside the gene matches: 3. Germline CDR1 SNHLY, CDR2 FYNNEI. The CDR3 reads CASSRTSGGANEQFF. The CDR3 DNA reads TGTGCCAGCAGTCGGACTAGCGGGGGGGCTAATGAGCAGTTCTTC. Based on the CDR3 plus reference TRBV2 and TRBJ2-1, the full variable domain is EPEVTQTPSHQVTQMGQEVILRCVPISNHLYFYWYRQILGQKVEFLVSFYNNEISEKSEIFDDQFSVERPDGSNFTLKIRSTKLEDSAMYFCASSRTSGGANEQFFGPGTRLTVL.

V gene TRBV2 combines with J gene TRBJ2-7; 8 bases are a match to TRBD1. The CDR3 totals 14 residues. Looked up from germline, CDR1 is SNHLY and CDR2 is FYNNEI. The ends lost 3 bases at V and 3 bases at J; junction bases unmatched: 4. CDR3: CASSDQGAGYEQYF. The CDR3 DNA reads as TGTGCCAGCAGTGACCAGGGGGCAGGCTACGAGCAGTACTTC.

This clone has a single count. The rearrangement uses TRBV6-6 and TRBJ2-7; tentative D call: TRBD2 (5 bases). Germline V gene sequence: CDR1 MNHNY, CDR2 SVGAGI (reference sequence). V shed 4 bases and J shed 5 bases, with 6 bases lying between them. This CDR3 has 11 residues. The CDR3 DNA follows: TGTGCCAGCAGTTTCGGGAACGAGCAGTACTTC. Translation: CASSFGNEQYF.

The chain has TRBV11-2 and TRBJ2-5; 12 bases line up with TRBD2. CDR3 length equals 18 residues. The germline gives CDR1 SGHAT, CDR2 FQNNGV. Unmatched junction bases numbered 8, after V lost 3 bases and J lost 0 bases. The CDR3 spells CASSFGLAGGTYQETQYF. As DNA, the CDR3 is TGTGCCAGCAGCTTCGGGCTAGCGGGAGGGACCTACCAAGAGACCCAGTACTTC.

The chain recombines TRBV5-1 with TRBJ1-1; D is perhaps TRBD1 (5 bases). Between the trimmed V and J ends, which lost 0 bases and 11 bases, there was a span of 8 bases. CDR1 is SGHRS and CDR2 is YFSETQ in the germline V gene. The CDR3 loop spans 11 amino acids. CDR3 sequence reads: CASSLEGAAFF. The DNA of the CDR3 is TGCGCCAGCAGCTTGGAAGGGGCGGCTTTCTTT.

The chain combines TRBV5-1 with TRBJ2-5; a weak D match, TRBD2 (6 bases). Trimming shortened V by 6 bases and J by 2 bases, and 11 bases separated the two germline ends. CDR1 SGHRS and CDR2 YFSETQ come from the germline V gene. The CDR3 runs 13 residues. The CDR3 region is CASTSEGQETQYF. Here the CDR3 DNA reads TGCGCCAGCACATCGGAGGGGCAAGAGACCCAGTACTTC.

J is TRBJ2-7 and V is TRBV7-2, with D perhaps TRBD1 (6 bases). Germline loops: CDR1 SGHTA, CDR2 FQGNSA. The CDR3 consists of 14 residues. V lost 5 bases to trimming and J lost 0 bases, with 11 bases between them. The DNA of the CDR3 is TGTGCCAGCAGCGCCGACAGGTACTCCTACGAGCAGTACTTC. It codes for CASSADRYSYEQYF.

This chain connects TRBV11-2 to TRBJ2-5; D gene unclear. The CDR3 extends over 14 amino acids. Trimming removed 5 bases from V and 3 bases from J, with 13 bases in between. Germline loops: CDR1 SGHAT, CDR2 FQNNGV. The CDR3 nucleotides read TGTGCCAGCAGCGCCCACGTCCTAGAAGAGACCCAGTACTTC. Encoded protein: CASSAHVLEETQYF.

The rearrangement links TRBV15 to TRBJ2-5; no reliable D call. Trimming took 3 bases from V and 3 from J, leaving 11 bases between them. CDR1 is LNHNV, CDR2 YYDKDF, per germline (reference sequence). There are 14 residues in the CDR3. This chain's CDR3 is CATSSLGFEETQYF. In nucleotides, the CDR3 is TGTGCCACCAGCAGCCTAGGCTTCGAAGAGACCCAGTACTTC. The full variable domain, with the rest looked up from reference TRBV15 and TRBJ2-5, is DAMVIQNPRYQVTQFGKPVTLSCSQTLNHNVMYWYQQKSSQAPKLLFHYYDKDFNNEADTPDNFQSRRPNTSFCFLDIRSPGLGDTAMYLCATSSLGFEETQYFGPGTRLLVL.

The genes are TRBV5-1 and TRBJ2-1, with 14 bases that match TRBD2. Germline loops: CDR1 SGHRS, CDR2 YFSETQ. The CDR3 has 15 residues. Trimming removed 4 bases from V and 6 bases from J; junction bases left unmatched: 3. CDR3 region: CASSQGTSGGNEQFF. CDR3 coding DNA: TGCGCCAGCAGCCAAGGGACTAGCGGGGGCAATGAGCAGTTCTTC.

The V call is TRBV6-5, the J call TRBJ2-7, with 11 bases aligning to TRBD1. Germline V lookup: CDR1 MNHEY, CDR2 SVGAGI. The CDR3 sequence is 15 residues long. V gave up 6 bases and J gave up 0 bases; unmatched junction bases: 4. The CDR3 bases are TGTGCCAGCAGGGCGGACAGGGGGCCCTCCTACGAGCAGTACTTC. Translating it yields CASRADRGPSYEQYF.

The chain carries TRBV19 and TRBJ2-7, with D perhaps matching TRBD1 (5 bases). This CDR3 region has 14 residues. The V gene lost 2 bases and the J gene lost 7 bases, with 15 bases spanning the gap. In germline, CDR1 is LNHDA, CDR2 SQIVND (reference sequence). DNA of the CDR3: TGTGCCAGTAGTATAACAGGAACCCCCTGGGAGCAGTACTTC. Translating gives CASSITGTPWEQYF.

The V gene is TRBV30, the J gene TRBJ1-1; D is ambiguous. V was pared by 7 bases and J by 10 bases, with 16 bases between. The length of the CDR3 is 11 residues. Germline CDR1 and CDR2: GTSNPN and SVGIG (reference sequence). CDR3 protein: CASGVLTGAFF. The CDR3 DNA is TGTGCCTCCGGTGTCCTCACCGGAGCTTTCTTT.